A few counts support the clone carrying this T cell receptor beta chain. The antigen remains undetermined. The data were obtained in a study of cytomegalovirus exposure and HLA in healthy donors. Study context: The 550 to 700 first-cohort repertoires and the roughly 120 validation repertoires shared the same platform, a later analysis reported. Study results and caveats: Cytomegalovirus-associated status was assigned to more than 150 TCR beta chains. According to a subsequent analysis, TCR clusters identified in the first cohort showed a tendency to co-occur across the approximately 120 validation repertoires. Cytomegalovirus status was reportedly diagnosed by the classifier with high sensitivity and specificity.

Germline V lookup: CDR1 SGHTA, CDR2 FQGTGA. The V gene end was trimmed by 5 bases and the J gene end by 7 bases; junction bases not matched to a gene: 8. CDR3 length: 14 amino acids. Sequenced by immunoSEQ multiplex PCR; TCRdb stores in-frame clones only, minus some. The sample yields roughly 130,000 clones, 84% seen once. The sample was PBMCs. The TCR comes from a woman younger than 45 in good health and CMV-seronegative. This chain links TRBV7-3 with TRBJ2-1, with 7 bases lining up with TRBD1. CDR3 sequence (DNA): TGTGCCAGCAGCAGTTTGGACAGGTTGAATGAGCAGTTCTTC. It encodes CASSSLDRLNEQFF.